This passage covers 27 T cell receptor beta chains from one sample sequenced in a study of cytomegalovirus exposure and HLA in healthy donors. Sequencing was performed with immunoSEQ multiplex PCR; in TCRdb, only in-frame clones are kept and a portion is missing. The table lists roughly 98,000 clones, roughly 90% of them singletons. The sample was PBMCs. The receptors were sampled from a man between 18 and 35 years old in good health and CMV-seropositive.

The J gene is TRBJ2-7, the V gene TRBV7-8; D call uncertain. The CDR3 consists of 13 residues. CDR1 is SGHVS and CDR2 is FQNEAQ in the germline V gene. V shed 5 bases and J shed 6 bases, with 14 bases lying between them. CDR3 residues: CASSGTLGGEQYF. The CDR3 nucleotides are TGTGCCAGCAGCGGTACCCTCGGCGGCGAGCAGTACTTC. Filled out from reference TRBV7-8 and TRBJ2-7, the complete variable domain reads GAGVSQSPRYKVAKRGQDVALRCDPISGHVSLFWYQQALGQGPEFLTYFQNEAQLDKSGLPSDRFFAERPEGSVSTLKIQRTQQEDSAVYLCASSGTLGGEQYFGPGTRLTVT.

J is TRBJ2-1 and V is TRBV10-1; possible D gene TRBD2, 5 bases. The V end lost 3 bases, the J end lost 11 bases, and 11 bases lay between the germline ends. This CDR3 is built from 12 residues. Germline V gene sequence: CDR1 WNHNN, CDR2 SYGVQD (reference sequence). The CDR3 DNA reads as TGCGCCAGCAGTGATATAGCGAACAAGCAGTTCTTC. It codes for CASSDIANKQFF.

V usage is TRBV5-4 and J usage is TRBJ1-2; a possible D gene is TRBD1 (5 bases). The CDR3 contains 14 residues. V was trimmed by 0 bases and J by 1 base, leaving 7 bases between them. Germline V gives CDR1 SGHNT, CDR2 YYREEE (reference sequence). The CDR3 DNA reads as TGTGCCAGCAGCTTGGGGGGCCGTAACTATGGCTACACCTTC. It is translated as CASSLGGRNYGYTF.

The chain couples TRBV27 to TRBJ2-7; D might be TRBD2 (5 bases). The V gene's germline CDR1 is MNHEY and CDR2 SMNVEV (reference sequence). The CDR3 spans 13 residues. V lost 6 bases and J 0 bases, leaving 9 bases between the germline ends. CDR3 sequence (DNA): TGTGCCAGCAGCTGGGGAGACTCCTACGAGCAGTACTTC. Residues: CASSWGDSYEQYF.

This clone was seen a single time. The V and J genes are TRBV4-2 and TRBJ2-3, with 9 bases matching TRBD2. CDR1 is LGHNA and CDR2 is YNFKEQ in the germline V gene. This CDR3 region has 19 residues. The J segment lost 2 bases and the V segment lost 0 bases, leaving 12 bases of the junction unmatched. The CDR3 DNA is TGTGCCAGCAGCCAAGATGGGCAGGGCCTAGCGGGGAACACAGATACGCAGTATTTT. It codes for CASSQDGQGLAGNTDTQYF.

This clone appeared a single time. This chain uses TRBV18 with TRBJ1-4; D is undetermined. V gave up 0 bases and J gave up 7 bases, with 12 bases separating them. Germline CDR1 is KGHSH and CDR2 is LQKENI. This CDR3 region has 15 residues. The CDR3 DNA sequence: TGTGCCAGCTCACCACCGGAGGGTGAGGGTGAAAAACTGTTTTTT. Amino acid sequence: CASSPPEGEGEKLFF.

The CDR3 spells CASSTRGVGQETQYF. For the CDR3, the DNA is TGTGCCAGCAGCACCCGGGGGGTTGGCCAAGAGACCCAGTACTTC. J is TRBJ2-5 and V is TRBV7-8, with 7 bases lining up with TRBD2. This CDR3 is 15 amino acids long. Germline V gene data show CDR1 as SGHVS and CDR2 as FQNEAQ. The junction had 7 bases not matched to a gene; V was cut back by 5 bases and J by 1 base.

This rearrangement joins TRBV9 to TRBJ2-1, with 11 bases lining up with TRBD2. The CDR3 sequence is 15 residues long. Germline assignment: CDR1 SGDLS and CDR2 YYNGEE. Losses at the gene ends were 2 bases for V and 7 bases for J; bases not matched to a gene: 5. This chain's CDR3 is CASSVTSGSNNEQFF. The CDR3 DNA sequence: TGTGCCAGCAGCGTTACTAGCGGGAGCAATAATGAGCAGTTCTTC.

This chain connects TRBV7-3 to TRBJ2-2, with D possibly being TRBD2 (6 bases). This CDR3 is 17 amino acids long. The germline gives CDR1 SGHTA, CDR2 FQGTGA. V was cut by 1 base and J by 4 bases, with 16 bases left in between. Here the CDR3 reads CASSLIGSGLGTGELFF. CDR3 sequence (DNA): TGTGCCAGCAGCTTAATAGGTAGCGGTCTGGGCACCGGGGAGCTGTTTTTT.

This chain joins TRBV9 and TRBJ1-2, with D unresolved. Between the trimmed V and J ends, which lost 1 base and 4 bases, there was a span of 14 bases. Germline V CDR1 and CDR2: SGDLS, YYNGEE. CDR3 size: 15 residues. CDR3 nucleotide sequence: TGTGCCAGCAGCGTAACAGAGCTCTCCATCTATGGCTACACCTTC. Translated, it gives CASSVTELSIYGYTF.

The chain uses TRBV7-9 and TRBJ2-3; possible D gene TRBD1, 6 bases. Trimming stripped 0 bases from V and 1 base from J, with 17 bases between. The germline CDR1 and CDR2 sequences are SEHNR and FQNEAQ (reference sequence). This CDR3 has 18 residues. CDR3 sequence reads: CASSLAKTGPRGTDTQYF. The CDR3 DNA is TGTGCCAGCAGCTTAGCCAAGACAGGACCCCGGGGCACAGATACGCAGTATTTT.

For the CDR3, the DNA is TGTGCCAGCAGTTTTCGTGATGAGCAGTTCTTC. Translation gives CASSFRDEQFF. V and J are TRBV28 and TRBJ2-1; D gene uncertain. The CDR3 length is 11 residues. V gave up 3 bases and J gave up 8 bases, with 5 bases separating them. Germline V gene lookup returns CDR1 MDHEN and CDR2 SYDVKM.

The chain carries TRBV6-5 and TRBJ2-1; D call uncertain. Germline CDR1 is MNHEY and CDR2 is SVGAGI. The CDR3 is 11 residues long. V gave up 5 bases and J gave up 8 bases, with 7 bases separating them. The CDR3 DNA is TGTGCCAGCAGTCGAGCCGATGAGCAGTTCTTC. Protein product: CASSRADEQFF.

In its sample, this clone was seen a few times. The chain is built from TRBV6-1 and TRBJ1-4; D perhaps matches TRBD1 (5 bases). The CDR3 has 15 amino acids. Trimming stripped 0 bases from V and 8 bases from J, with 13 bases between. Germline V lookup: CDR1 MNHNS, CDR2 SASEGT. CDR3: CASSEARQGFEKLFF. Written as DNA, the CDR3 is TGTGCCAGCAGTGAAGCAAGGCAGGGATTCGAAAAACTGTTTTTT.

The chain carries TRBV28 and TRBJ2-3; TRBD2 might be the D (7 bases). The germline V gene encodes CDR1 MDHEN and CDR2 SYDVKM. V lost 5 bases to trimming and J lost 0 bases, with 18 bases between them. The CDR3 contains 17 residues. CDR3 sequence (DNA): TGTGCCAGCAGTCTTACGTCTGGGGGGGCTAGCACAGATACGCAGTATTTT. Translated: CASSLTSGGASTDTQYF.

The chain links TRBV7-2 to TRBJ1-1, with D unresolved. Germline loops: CDR1 SGHTA, CDR2 FQGNSA. This CDR3 contains 15 residues. The V end was cut by 1 base, the J end by 5 bases, with 14 bases between. In nucleotides, the CDR3 is TGTGCCAGCAGCTTAGAAGCGAGGGATTGGACTGAAGCTTTCTTT. It yields the protein CASSLEARDWTEAFF.

This chain uses TRBV5-1 with TRBJ1-3; 9 positions agree with TRBD1. The V gene end was trimmed by 4 bases and the J gene end by 4 bases; junction bases not matched to a gene: 6. Germline V lookup: CDR1 SGHRS, CDR2 YFSETQ. This CDR3 contains 15 residues. CDR3 in DNA: TGCGCCAGCAGCCTGGGACAGGGCCAAGGAAACACCATATATTTT. Amino acids: CASSLGQGQGNTIYF. The full variable domain, in which reference TRBV5-1 and TRBJ1-3 provide the parts outside the CDR3, is KAGVTQTPRYLIKTRGQQVTLSCSPISGHRSVSWYQQTPGQGLQFLFEYFSETQRNKGNFPGRFSGRQFSNSRSEMNVSTLELGDSALYLCASSLGQGQGNTIYFGEGSWLTVV.

CDR3: CASSYSGRTADTQYF. The CDR3 DNA is TGTGCCAGCAGTTACAGCGGGAGGACCGCAGATACGCAGTATTTT. The rearrangement links TRBV6-5 to TRBJ2-3; 9 bases line up with TRBD2. The CDR3 loop spans 15 amino acids. CDR1 MNHEY and CDR2 SVGAGI come from the germline V gene. The trim removed 2 bases at V and 4 bases at J, leaving 4 bases unmatched.

The chain has TRBV5-4 and TRBJ2-7; 11 bases fit TRBD1. V gave up 0 bases and J gave up 0 bases; unmatched junction bases: 2. The CDR3 is 16 residues long. CDR1 and CDR2 (germline): SGHNT, YYREEE (reference sequence). The CDR3 DNA reads as TGTGCCAGCAGCTTGGGGGGGACAGGGGGCTCCTACGAGCAGTACTTC. Protein product: CASSLGGTGGSYEQYF.

V gene TRBV6-4 combines with J gene TRBJ1-2; D is undetermined. V was clipped by 6 bases and J by 2 bases, with 10 bases between them. The germline CDR1 and CDR2 sequences are MRHNA and SNTAGT. The CDR3 spans 13 residues. The CDR3 DNA reads as TGTGCCAGCAGCCCCAACGGGAACTATGGCTACACCTTC. This gives the protein CASSPNGNYGYTF.

The chain is built from TRBV4-3 and TRBJ2-1, with 8 bases identical to TRBD2. CDR1 and CDR2 (germline): LGHNA, YSLEER. CDR3 length: 16 residues. The V gene end was trimmed by 3 bases and the J gene end by 4 bases; junction bases not matched to a gene: 8. The CDR3 region is CASSQSSGGGYNEQFF. CDR3 coding DNA: TGCGCCAGCAGCCAGTCTTCCGGGGGGGGTTACAATGAGCAGTTCTTC.

The chain couples TRBV7-9 to TRBJ2-3; D is perhaps TRBD2 (6 bases). Germline V gene sequence: CDR1 SEHNR, CDR2 FQNEAQ (reference sequence). V lost 2 bases and J lost 0, with 15 bases in between. The length of the CDR3 is 17 residues. CDR3 DNA: TGTGCCAGCAGCTTACGCGGGACGGCCACTAGCACAGATACGCAGTATTTT. The encoded protein is CASSLRGTATSTDTQYF.

The rearrangement uses TRBV7-2 and TRBJ1-1, with D uncertain. V was clipped by 3 bases and J by 0 bases, with 11 bases between them. The germline gives CDR1 SGHTA, CDR2 FQGNSA. The CDR3 is made up of 15 amino acids. CDR3 amino acids: CASSFSFDMNTEAFF. Here the CDR3 DNA reads TGTGCCAGCAGCTTTAGTTTTGATATGAACACTGAAGCTTTCTTT.

This clone was detected only once. The V call is TRBV4-2, the J call TRBJ2-4, with D uncertain. The germline V and J ends were trimmed by 0 bases and 0 bases, with 18 bases remaining between them. The germline V gene encodes CDR1 LGHNA and CDR2 YNFKEQ. This CDR3 has 19 amino acids. Here the CDR3 DNA reads TGTGCCAGCAGCCAAGATACACGGAGCAAATCCCTAGCCAAAAACATTCAGTACTTC. Translated: CASSQDTRSKSLAKNIQYF.

The chain joins TRBV12-5 to TRBJ1-2; possible D gene TRBD1, 6 bases. The length of the CDR3 is 14 residues. Germline V CDR1 and CDR2: LGHNT, FRNRAP. V was pared by 2 bases and J by 2 bases, with 9 bases between. The CDR3 reads CASGLSRGNYGYTF. The CDR3 DNA reads as TGTGCTAGTGGTTTGAGCAGGGGAAACTATGGCTACACCTTC.

The rearrangement links TRBV7-6 to TRBJ2-1, with TRBD2 matching over 10 bases. Losses at the gene ends were 1 base for V and 0 bases for J; bases not matched to a gene: 9. In germline, CDR1 is SGHVS, CDR2 FNYEAQ. CDR3 length: 19 amino acids. The DNA of the CDR3 is TGTGCCAGCAGCTTAGTGAAGCTAGCGGGGGCAAGCTCCTACAATGAGCAGTTCTTC. Its protein product is CASSLVKLAGASSYNEQFF.

The J gene is TRBJ2-7, the V gene TRBV18; D is possibly TRBD2 (6 bases). This CDR3 has 11 amino acids. Deletions cut 6 bases from V and 6 bases from J, with 9 bases between. Germline CDR1 and CDR2: KGHSH and LQKENI. The CDR3 spells CASSEGGEQYF. The CDR3 coding sequence is TGTGCCAGCTCCGAGGGAGGCGAGCAGTACTTC.